These T cell receptor beta chains were read from a single sample in a study of T cell changes during pregnancy in multiple sclerosis. Using immunoSEQ multiplex PCR, the repertoire was profiled, and TCRdb retains in-frame clones only, with some absent. The sample shows about 50,000 clones, approximately 94% of them seen only once. The source material was CD8+ T cells from peripheral blood mononuclear cells, sampled before pregnancy. These receptors were taken from a female donor with multiple sclerosis, enrolled in a pregnancy study. CDR3s include the opening cysteine and the closing phenylalanine or tryptophan. D genes are given only for firm matches. Expanded clones are given a class, and other clones once, few, many or no size at all.

j_call | clone_size | v_call | d_call | cdr3_nt | cdr3_aa
TRBJ2-5 | - | TRBV7-8 | TRBD2 | TGTGCCAGCAGCTTGCTTCCGGGACTAGCGGAACAAGAGACCCAGTACTTC | CASSLLPGLAEQETQYF
TRBJ2-7 | - | TRBV7-9 | TRBD2 | TGTGCCAGCAGCTCGACCGGGACTAGCAGATACGAGCAGTACTTC | CASSSTGTSRYEQYF
TRBJ2-3 | - | TRBV4-1 | - | TGCGCCAGCAGCCGGCAGGAGGGCCAAGCGGCAGATACGCAGTATTTT | CASSRQEGQAADTQYF
TRBJ2-7 | - | TRBV27 | - | TGTGCCAGCAGTTTATCTTCTGTCTCCTACGAGCAGTACTTC | CASSLSSVSYEQYF
TRBJ2-3 | - | TRBV5-1 | TRBD2 | TGCGCCAGCAGCCTTGGGGAAAGCGGGAGTGCGCAGTATTTT | CASSLGESGSAQYF
TRBJ2-5 | - | TRBV29-1 | TRBD2 | TGCAGCGTTGAACTAGCGGGGAGGTACCAAGAGACCCAGTACTTC | CSVELAGRYQETQYF
TRBJ1-2 | - | TRBV9 | TRBD1 | TGTGCCAGCAGCGATGGACAGGGGGCGGGAGGCTACACCTTC | CASSDGQGAGGYTF
TRBJ2-7 | once | TRBV30 | TRBD2 | TGTGCCTGGAGTGGCAACCCGACTAGCGGGAGGGCCTGGGACGAGCAGTACTTC | CAWSGNPTSGRAWDEQYF
TRBJ2-7 | - | TRBV7-6 | - | TGTGCCAGCAGCTTAATGGCCGCGGATGACTTTGTCTACGAGCAGTACTTC | CASSLMAADDFVYEQYF
TRBJ1-1 | - | TRBV5-5 | - | TGTGCCAGCAGCTTGAGCGGGGGGAACGCTGAAGCTTTCTTT | CASSLSGGNAEAFF
TRBJ2-1 | - | TRBV2 | TRBD2 | TGTGCCAGCAGTCTAGCGGGAGAATACAATGAGCAGTTCTTC | CASSLAGEYNEQFF
TRBJ2-7 | - | TRBV27 | TRBD2 | TGTGCCAGCAGTTTAGCGACTAGCGGGATAATCTACGAGCAGTACTTC | CASSLATSGIIYEQYF
TRBJ2-3 | - | TRBV6-1 | - | TGTGCCAGCAGTGAAACCCTCCCATCATCGGGGAATACGCAGTATTTT | CASSETLPSSGNTQYF
TRBJ2-7 | - | TRBV7-2 | - | TGTGCCAGCAGCTCGGTTACCGCCTACGAGCAGTACTTC | CASSSVTAYEQYF
TRBJ2-1 | - | TRBV29-1 | - | TGCAGCGTCGAGGCCCAGCGGGTGTTCTACAATGAGCAGTTCTTC | CSVEAQRVFYNEQFF
TRBJ2-5 | - | TRBV30 | - | TGTGCCTGGAGTGTACCGGAGCTTCAAGAGACCCAGTACTTC | CAWSVPELQETQYF
TRBJ2-7 | - | TRBV7-8 | TRBD2 | TGTGCCAGCAGCTTAGAACTAGCGCCGTCCTACGAGCAGTACTTC | CASSLELAPSYEQYF
TRBJ1-1 | - | TRBV30 | - | TGTGCCTGGGGGGACTTGGGAGCTTTCTTT | CAWGDLGAFF
TRBJ2-7 | - | TRBV30 | - | TGTGCCTGGAGGATTAGTGTCCACGAGCAGTACTTC | CAWRISVHEQYF
TRBJ2-1 | - | TRBV4-1 | - | TGCGCCAGCAGCCAAGTCGGCGAGGGCGGGCAGTTCTTC | CASSQVGEGGQFF
TRBJ2-1 | - | TRBV6-5 | - | TGTGCCAGCAGTTACACAGAAAGCTCCTACAATGAGCAGTTCTTC | CASSYTESSYNEQFF
TRBJ2-1 | - | TRBV13 | TRBD1 | TGTGCCAGCAGCTCCCCTGCGACAGGGGAGGTGGATGAGCAGTTCTTC | CASSSPATGEVDEQFF
TRBJ1-5 | - | TRBV15 | - | TGTGCCACCAGCAGAGCGGGGGGATATAGCAATCAGCCCCAGCATTTT | CATSRAGGYSNQPQHF
TRBJ2-7 | - | TRBV14 | TRBD1 | TGTGCCAGCAGCCCATCAATCAAGACAGGGGCCTACGAGCAGTACTTC | CASSPSIKTGAYEQYF
TRBJ2-1 | - | TRBV5-1 | TRBD2 | TGCGCCAGCAGCTTGTTTGCTAGCGGGAGGGAGAAAACCTCCTACAATGAGCAGTTCTTC | CASSLFASGREKTSYNEQFF
TRBJ2-1 | - | TRBV27 | - | TGTGCCAGCAGCTCCAACACAGCTGATGAGCAGTTCTTC | CASSSNTADEQFF
TRBJ2-7 | - | TRBV18 | TRBD1 | TGTGCCAGCTCACTACCCCCTACGGGACAGGGGTCACACGAGCAGTACTTC | CASSLPPTGQGSHEQYF
TRBJ2-2 | - | TRBV30 | - | TGTGCCTGGAGTGTACAGGACTACGAGCTGTTTTTT | CAWSVQDYELFF
TRBJ2-7 | - | TRBV11-1 | TRBD2 | TGTGCCAGCAGCCCTGGGGAGGGGCAGTACTTC | CASSPGEGQYF
TRBJ2-1 | - | TRBV5-1 | - | TGCGCCAGCAGCTTGGTACCGGGCGGGGCAGTTATTGAGCAGTTCTTC | CASSLVPGGAVIEQFF
TRBJ2-7 | - | TRBV19 | TRBD2 | TGTGCCAGTAGTATGGGAGATGCGGGAGTGTTCGAGCAGTACTTC | CASSMGDAGVFEQYF
TRBJ1-4 | - | TRBV29-1 | - | TGCAGCGTTGCCTACAGGGATACAACTAATGAAAAACTGTTTTTT | CSVAYRDTTNEKLFF
TRBJ2-3 | - | TRBV7-9 | TRBD2 | TGTGCCAGCAGCTTCCAAGGCGGGAGAGTGGATACGCAGTATTTT | CASSFQGGRVDTQYF
TRBJ2-1 | - | TRBV4-3 | - | TGCGCCAGCAGCCCTTATACAGAGAATGAGCAGTTCTTC | CASSPYTENEQFF
TRBJ2-7 | - | TRBV4-1 | - | TGCGCCAGCAGCCAAGGTGGGGGCAGCTACGAGCAGTACTTC | CASSQGGGSYEQYF
TRBJ2-1 | - | TRBV15 | TRBD2 | TGTGCCACCAGCAGGGACCGGGGGGATGAGCAGTTCTTC | CATSRDRGDEQFF
TRBJ2-7 | - | TRBV4-3 | TRBD2 | TGCGCCAGCAGCCAAGATGCGGGAGGACTTATATCCTACGAGCAGTACTTC | CASSQDAGGLISYEQYF
TRBJ2-3 | - | TRBV13 | TRBD1 | TGTGCCAGCAGCCTAGGACAGGGGCCTTACACAGATACGCAGTATTTT | CASSLGQGPYTDTQYF
TRBJ2-7 | - | TRBV19 | - | TGTGCCAGTAGTGGAGGCCTCTCCTACGAGCAGTACTTC | CASSGGLSYEQYF